This T cell receptor (beta chain) emerged from a study of blood T cell repertoires in COVID-19. Per the original methods: Reference gene primer amplification yielded estimated nucleated cell counts. Generated by immunoSEQ multiplex PCR, the TCRdb table keeps only in-frame clones and is missing some. V and J calls and clone size are given by that table; D and trimming were obtained from the DNA. The sample has around 120,000 clones; around 64% are singletons. This TCR was recovered from a human donor with acute or convalescent COVID-19. The donor label of this sample is uncertain. Sequenced material: peripheral blood.

CDR3 amino acids: CASSEIVGTEQFF. CDR3 DNA sequence: TGCGCCAGCAGTGAAATTGTAGGGACAGAGCAGTTCTTC. The chain employs TRBV10-2 and TRBJ2-1; the D gene is possibly TRBD1 (6 bases). V gave up 3 bases and J gave up 10 bases, with 13 bases separating them. The CDR3 length is 13 residues. CDR1 is WSHSY, CDR2 SAAADI, per germline.